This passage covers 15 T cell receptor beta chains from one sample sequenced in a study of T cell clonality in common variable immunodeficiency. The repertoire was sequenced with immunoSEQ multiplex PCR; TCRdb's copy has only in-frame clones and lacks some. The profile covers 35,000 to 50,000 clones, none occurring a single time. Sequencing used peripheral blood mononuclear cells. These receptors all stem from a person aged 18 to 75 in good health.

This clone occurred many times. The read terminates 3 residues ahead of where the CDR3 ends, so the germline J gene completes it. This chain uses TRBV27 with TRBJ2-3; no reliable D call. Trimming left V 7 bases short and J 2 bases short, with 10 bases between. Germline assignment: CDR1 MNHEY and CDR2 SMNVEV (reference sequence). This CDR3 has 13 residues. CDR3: CASTKADTDTQYF. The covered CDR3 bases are TGTGCCAGCACCAAGGCGGACACAGATACG.

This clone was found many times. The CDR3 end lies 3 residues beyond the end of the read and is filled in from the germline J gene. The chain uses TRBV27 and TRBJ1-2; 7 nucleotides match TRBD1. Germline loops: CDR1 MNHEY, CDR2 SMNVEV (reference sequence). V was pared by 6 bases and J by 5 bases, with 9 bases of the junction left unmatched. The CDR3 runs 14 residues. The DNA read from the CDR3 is TGTGCCAGCAGAAGTTTAGGGGGACAGTATGGC. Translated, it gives CASRSLGGQYG. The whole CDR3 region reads CASRSLGGQYGYTF.

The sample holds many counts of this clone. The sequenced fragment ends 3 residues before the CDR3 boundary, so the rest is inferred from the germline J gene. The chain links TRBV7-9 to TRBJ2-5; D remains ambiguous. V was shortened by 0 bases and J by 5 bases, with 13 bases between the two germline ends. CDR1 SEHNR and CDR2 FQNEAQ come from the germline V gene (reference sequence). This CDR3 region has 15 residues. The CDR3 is CASSLAPLADETQYF. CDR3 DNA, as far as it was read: TGTGCCAGCAGCTTAGCCCCCTTGGCAGATGAGACC.

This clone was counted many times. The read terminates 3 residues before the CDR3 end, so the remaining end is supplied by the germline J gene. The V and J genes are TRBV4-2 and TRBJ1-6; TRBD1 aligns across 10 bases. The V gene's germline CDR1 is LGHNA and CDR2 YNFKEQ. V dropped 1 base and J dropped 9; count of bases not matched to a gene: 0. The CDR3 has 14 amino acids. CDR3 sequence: CASSQGTGGSPLHF. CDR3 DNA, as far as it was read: TGTGCCAGCAGCCAAGGGACAGGGGGTTCACCC.

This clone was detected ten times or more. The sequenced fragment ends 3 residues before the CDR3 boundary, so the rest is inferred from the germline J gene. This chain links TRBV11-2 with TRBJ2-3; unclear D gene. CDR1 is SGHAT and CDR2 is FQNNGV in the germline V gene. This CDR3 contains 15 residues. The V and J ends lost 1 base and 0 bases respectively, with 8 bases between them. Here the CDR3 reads CASSLVLYSTDTQYF. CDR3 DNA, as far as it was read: TGTGCCAGCAGCTTAGTACTCTACAGCACAGATACG.

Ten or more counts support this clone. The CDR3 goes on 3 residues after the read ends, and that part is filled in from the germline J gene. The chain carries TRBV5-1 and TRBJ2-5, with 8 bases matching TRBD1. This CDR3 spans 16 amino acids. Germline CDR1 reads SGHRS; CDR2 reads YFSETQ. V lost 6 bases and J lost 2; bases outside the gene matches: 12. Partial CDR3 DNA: TGCGCCAGCACCTTAGCCGGGACAGGACGGCAAGAGACC. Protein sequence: CASTLAGTGRQET. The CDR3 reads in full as CASTLAGTGRQETQYF.

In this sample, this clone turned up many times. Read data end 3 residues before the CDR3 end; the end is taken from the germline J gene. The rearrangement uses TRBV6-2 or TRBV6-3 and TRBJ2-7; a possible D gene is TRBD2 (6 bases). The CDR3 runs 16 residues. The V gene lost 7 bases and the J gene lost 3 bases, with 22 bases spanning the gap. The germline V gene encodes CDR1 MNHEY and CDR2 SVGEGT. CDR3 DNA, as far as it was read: TGTGCCAGCACGGCCAAACCGGGACTTAGTTTCTACGAG. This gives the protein CASTAKPGLSFYE. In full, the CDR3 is CASTAKPGLSFYEQYF.

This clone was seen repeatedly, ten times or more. The DNA read from the CDR3 is TGCAGTGCTAGAGATCAAGGGGTACGGAACACTGAA. Translation gives CSARDQGVRNTE. The entire CDR3 reads CSARDQGVRNTEAFF. The J gene is TRBJ1-1, the V gene TRBV20-1, with D possibly matching TRBD1 (5 bases). The read comes to an end 3 residues before the CDR3 does, leaving the germline J gene to fill in the end. Trimming left V 0 bases short and J 1 base short, with 12 bases between. From germline, CDR1 is DFQATT and CDR2 SNEGSKA (reference sequence). The CDR3 has 15 residues.

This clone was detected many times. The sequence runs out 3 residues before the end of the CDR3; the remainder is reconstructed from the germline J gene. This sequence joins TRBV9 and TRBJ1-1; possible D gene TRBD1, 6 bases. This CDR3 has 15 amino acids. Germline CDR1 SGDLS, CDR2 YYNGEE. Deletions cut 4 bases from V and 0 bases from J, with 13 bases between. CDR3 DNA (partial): TGTGCCAGCAGCAAAGGGGGGGCCATGAACACTGAA. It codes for CASSKGGAMNTE. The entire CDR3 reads CASSKGGAMNTEAFF.

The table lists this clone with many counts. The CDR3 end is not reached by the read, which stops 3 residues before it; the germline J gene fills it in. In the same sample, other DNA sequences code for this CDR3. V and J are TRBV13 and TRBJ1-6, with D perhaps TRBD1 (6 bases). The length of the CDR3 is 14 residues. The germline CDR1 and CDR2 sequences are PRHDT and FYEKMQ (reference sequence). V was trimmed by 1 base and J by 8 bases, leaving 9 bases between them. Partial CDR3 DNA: TGTGCCAGCAGCTTAGCGGGGGGCCATTCACCC. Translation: CASSLAGGHSP. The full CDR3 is CASSLAGGHSPLHF. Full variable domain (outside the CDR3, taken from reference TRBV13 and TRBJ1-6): AAGVIQSPRHLIKEKRETATLKCYPIPRHDTVYWYQQGPGQDPQFLISFYEKMQSDKGSIPDRFSAQQFSDYHSELNMSSLELGDSALYFCASSLAGGHSPLHFGNGTRLTVT.

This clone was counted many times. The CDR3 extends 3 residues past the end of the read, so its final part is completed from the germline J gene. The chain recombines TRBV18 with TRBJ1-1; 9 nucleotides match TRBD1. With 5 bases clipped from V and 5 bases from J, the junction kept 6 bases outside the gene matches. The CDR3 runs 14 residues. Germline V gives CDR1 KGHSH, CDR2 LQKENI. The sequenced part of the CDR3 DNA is TGTGCCAGCTCAACACAGGGGGCGCTTACTGAA. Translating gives CASSTQGALTE. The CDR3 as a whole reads CASSTQGALTEAFF.

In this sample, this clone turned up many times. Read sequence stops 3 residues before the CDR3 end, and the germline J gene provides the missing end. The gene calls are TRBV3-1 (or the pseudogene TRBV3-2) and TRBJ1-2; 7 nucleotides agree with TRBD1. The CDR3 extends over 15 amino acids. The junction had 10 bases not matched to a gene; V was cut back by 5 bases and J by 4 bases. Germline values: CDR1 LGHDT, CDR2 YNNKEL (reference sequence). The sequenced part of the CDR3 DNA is TGTGCCAGCAGCTCCTCGACAGGGCGGTCCTATGGC. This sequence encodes CASSSSTGRSYG. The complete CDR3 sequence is CASSSSTGRSYGYTF.

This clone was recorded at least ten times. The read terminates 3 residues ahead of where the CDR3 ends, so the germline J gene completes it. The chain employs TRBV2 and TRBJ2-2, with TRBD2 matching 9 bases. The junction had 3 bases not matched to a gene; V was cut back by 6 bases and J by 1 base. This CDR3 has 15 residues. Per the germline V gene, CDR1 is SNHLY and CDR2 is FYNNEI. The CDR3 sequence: CASSVTSGNTGELFF. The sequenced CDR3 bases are TGTGCCAGCAGCGTGACTAGCGGGAACACCGGGGAG.

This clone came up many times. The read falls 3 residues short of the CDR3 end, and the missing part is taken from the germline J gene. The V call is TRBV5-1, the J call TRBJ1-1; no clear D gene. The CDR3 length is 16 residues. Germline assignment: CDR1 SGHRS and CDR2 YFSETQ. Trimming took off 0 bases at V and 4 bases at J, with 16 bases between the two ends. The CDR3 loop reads CASSLGVAGVSTEAFF. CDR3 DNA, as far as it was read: TGCGCCAGCAGCTTGGGGGTTGCCGGGGTTAGCACTGAA.

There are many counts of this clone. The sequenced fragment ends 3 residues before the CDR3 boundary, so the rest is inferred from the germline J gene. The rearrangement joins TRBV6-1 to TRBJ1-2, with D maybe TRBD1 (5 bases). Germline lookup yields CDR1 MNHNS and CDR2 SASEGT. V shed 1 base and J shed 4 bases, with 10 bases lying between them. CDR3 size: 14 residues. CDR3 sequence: CASSEGGGAYGYTF. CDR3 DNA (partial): TGTGCCAGCAGTGAAGGGGGGGGTGCCTATGGC.